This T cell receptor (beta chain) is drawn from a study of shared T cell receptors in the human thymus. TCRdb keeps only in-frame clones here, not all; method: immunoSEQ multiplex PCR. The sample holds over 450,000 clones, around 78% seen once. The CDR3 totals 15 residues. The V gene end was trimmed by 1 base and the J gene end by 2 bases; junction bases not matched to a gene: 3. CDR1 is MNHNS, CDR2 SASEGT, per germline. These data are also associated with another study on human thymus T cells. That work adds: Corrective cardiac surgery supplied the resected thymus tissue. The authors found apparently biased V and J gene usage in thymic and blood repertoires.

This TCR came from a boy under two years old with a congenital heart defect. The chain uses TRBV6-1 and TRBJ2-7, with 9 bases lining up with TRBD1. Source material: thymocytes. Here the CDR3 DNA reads TGTGCCAGCAGTGAAGTGGGGACAGGGACCTACGAGCAGTACTTC. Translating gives CASSEVGTGTYEQYF.